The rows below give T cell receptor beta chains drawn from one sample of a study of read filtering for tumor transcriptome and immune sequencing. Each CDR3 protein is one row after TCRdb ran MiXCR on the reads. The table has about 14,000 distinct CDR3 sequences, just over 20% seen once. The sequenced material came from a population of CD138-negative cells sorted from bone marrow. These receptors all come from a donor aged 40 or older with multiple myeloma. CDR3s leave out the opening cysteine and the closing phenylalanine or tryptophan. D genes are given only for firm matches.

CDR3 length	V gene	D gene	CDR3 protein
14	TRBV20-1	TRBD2	SAMGERGGTTDTQY
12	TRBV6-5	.	ASSYRGADEKLF
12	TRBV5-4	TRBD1	ASSFGTANYGYT
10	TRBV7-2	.	ASSPDLYEQY
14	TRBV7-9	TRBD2	ASSPSGTSGSYEQY
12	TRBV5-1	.	ASRTQASQTEAF
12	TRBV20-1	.	SARVLGSTDTQY
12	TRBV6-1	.	ASSANLMGYEQY
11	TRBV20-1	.	SARERVHNEQF
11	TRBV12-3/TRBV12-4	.	ASSLRGQEKLF
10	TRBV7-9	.	ASSFQQGEAF
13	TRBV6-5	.	ASSSPPSGANVLT
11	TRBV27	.	ASSLDRLTEAF
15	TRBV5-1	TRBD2	ASSLVLAGGPKDTQY
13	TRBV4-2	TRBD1	ASRRGQGLGETQY
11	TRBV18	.	ASSGREGEKLF
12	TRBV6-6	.	ASSSSGAGTEAF
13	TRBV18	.	ASSPGGRSNQPQH
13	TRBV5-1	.	ASSFSQARGDTQY
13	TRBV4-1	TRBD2	ASSQDGGLVYEQY
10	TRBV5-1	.	ASSFEGDEQY
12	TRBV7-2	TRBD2	ASSGLAGGETQY
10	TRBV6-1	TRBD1	ASRGTGFIQY
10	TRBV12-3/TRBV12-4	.	ASSYSTGELF
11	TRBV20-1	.	SANRQRNTEAF
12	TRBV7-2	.	ASSRSGANNEQF
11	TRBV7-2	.	ASSLYLADTQY
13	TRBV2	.	ASSERSSYNSPLH
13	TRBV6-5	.	ASSRERGANSPLH
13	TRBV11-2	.	ASSLGGRGGETQY
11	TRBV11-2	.	ASSQEGSDTQY
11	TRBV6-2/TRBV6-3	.	ASTSGLAYEQY
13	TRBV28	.	ASSNLGQNYNEQF
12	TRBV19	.	ASSFITNTGELF
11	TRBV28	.	ASRLTGVGEQY
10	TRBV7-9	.	ASSFLSYEQY
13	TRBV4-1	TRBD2	ASSQEGGHAGELF
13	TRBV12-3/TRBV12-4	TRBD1	ASRPRQGATGELF
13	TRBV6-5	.	ASSRQGGGTGELF
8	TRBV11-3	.	ASSPHEQF
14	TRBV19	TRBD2	ASSDTSGGAGNEQF
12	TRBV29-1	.	SVVGRQGKNIQY
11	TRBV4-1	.	ASSFSGSGGPL
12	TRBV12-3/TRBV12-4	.	ASSLSGSAYEQY
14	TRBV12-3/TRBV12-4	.	ASSTPGQGSYNEQF
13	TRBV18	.	ASSPSSPPWGEQF
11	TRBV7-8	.	ASSLESGTPLH
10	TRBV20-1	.	SASPYKNEQF
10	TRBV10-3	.	ATSGLKETQY
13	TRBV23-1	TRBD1	ASGFLRDRGETQY